Listed below are T cell receptor beta chains from one sample, sequenced in a study of brain T cells in children with intractable seizures. TCRdb's table, derived via immunoSEQ multiplex PCR, lists solely in-frame clones and lacks some. The sample lists about 340,000 clones, about 94% occurring once. Specimen: peripheral blood, collected roughly 5 months after surgery. The receptors were sampled from a boy in the first two years of life with tuberous sclerosis and intractable seizures. Each CDR3 is given with its conserved first and last residue. A D gene is named only where the DNA matches it firmly. Clone size, where shown, is once, few, many, or a class for clones that have expanded.

clone size	V gene	J gene	D gene	CDR3 DNA	CDR3 protein
-	TRBV19	TRBJ1-3	-	TGTGCCAGTAGTGTGTTTTTGGGTGGCTCTGGAAACACCATATATTTT	CASSVFLGGSGNTIYF
-	TRBV28	TRBJ1-5	TRBD1	TGTGCCAGCAGTTCAAGACAGGGGGGCTGGGCAATACTAGGGCAGCCCCAGCATTTT	CASSSRQGGWAILGQPQHF
-	TRBV7-3	TRBJ2-1	TRBD2	TGTGCCAGCAGCTCTCGACTAGCTTCCTACAATGAGCAGTTCTTC	CASSSRLASYNEQFF
-	TRBV3-1/TRBV3-2	TRBJ1-4	-	TGTGCCAGCAGCCTACTACTCGGCAGGGATAATGAAAAACTGTTTTTT	CASSLLLGRDNEKLFF
-	TRBV9	TRBJ1-1	-	TGTGCCAGCAGCGTAGTCGAGGGTGAAGCTTTCTTT	CASSVVEGEAFF
-	TRBV11-3	TRBJ2-1	-	TGTGCCAGCAGCCTTGGGTGGGGGGACAATGAGCAGTTCTTC	CASSLGWGDNEQFF
-	TRBV9	TRBJ1-2	-	TGTGCCAGCAGCGTGAACCTCAGGGACGGTTCTAACTATGGCTACACCTTC	CASSVNLRDGSNYGYTF
once	TRBV5-1	TRBJ1-2	TRBD1	TGCGCCAGCAGCACCCGACAGGGATCGGATGGCGGCTACACCTTC	CASSTRQGSDGGYTF
-	TRBV6-5	TRBJ1-4	-	TGTGCCAGCAGTTACTCGGCGGGGTCTAATGAAAAACTGTTTTTT	CASSYSAGSNEKLFF
-	TRBV11-2	TRBJ2-4	-	TGTGCCAGCAGCTTAGTAGGCGGCCTCAAAAACATTCAGTACTTC	CASSLVGGLKNIQYF
-	TRBV24-1	TRBJ2-6	-	TGTGCCACCCCCGGTATAGGGGCTACCTCTGGGGCCAACGTCCTGACTTTC	CATPGIGATSGANVLTF
-	TRBV24-1	TRBJ2-2	-	TGTGCCACCAGTGATTTAGTGGACGGGGAGCTGTTTTTT	CATSDLVDGELFF
once	TRBV30	TRBJ1-2	-	TGTGCCTGGGGCGCGGGGTGGGGGTCTAATGGCTACACCTTC	CAWGAGWGSNGYTF
-	TRBV7-2	TRBJ1-2	TRBD1	TGTGCCAGCAGCTTAGGACAGGGCGGGTACCCCGGCTACACCTTC	CASSLGQGGYPGYTF
-	TRBV13	TRBJ2-3	-	TGTGCCAGCAGCCCGTCGGATGGATCTAGCACAGATACGCAGTATTTT	CASSPSDGSSTDTQYF
-	TRBV30	TRBJ2-7	TRBD2	TGTGCCTGGTCTAGCGGAAGGGCTGTTCGGCAGTACTTC	CAWSSGRAVRQYF
-	TRBV21-1	TRBJ2-7	-	TGTGCCAGCAGCAAGGGCCACGAGCAGTACTTC	CASSKGHEQYF
few	TRBV19	TRBJ1-2	-	TGTGCCAGTAGTATAAAGACAGAGCGGTATGGCTACACCTTC	CASSIKTERYGYTF
-	TRBV5-6	TRBJ2-5	TRBD1	TGTGCCAGCAGCGGGGGACAGTACGGAGAGACCCAGTACTTC	CASSGGQYGETQYF
-	TRBV30	TRBJ2-7	-	TGTGCCTGGAGTGTTTTTGTTATTGGGGGTCGCGAGCAGTACTTC	CAWSVFVIGGREQYF
-	TRBV5-1	TRBJ2-2	TRBD2	TGCGCCAGCAGCGTGGGACTAGCGGGGACCGGGGAGCTGTTTTTT	CASSVGLAGTGELFF
-	TRBV11-1	TRBJ2-1	-	TGTGCCAGCAGCTTAGGGGCAAGTAATGAGCAGTTCTTC	CASSLGASNEQFF
-	TRBV11-3	TRBJ1-2	-	TGTGCCAGCAGCTTGGACAGCTATGGCTACACCTTC	CASSLDSYGYTF
-	TRBV6-4	TRBJ2-2	-	TGTGCCAGCAGTGGTAGGGGGGGCACCGGGGAGCTGTTTTTT	CASSGRGGTGELFF
-	TRBV5-1	TRBJ1-4	TRBD1	TGCGCCAGCAGCCAACCGGGACAGGGGGCGCACGAAAAACTGTTTTTT	CASSQPGQGAHEKLFF